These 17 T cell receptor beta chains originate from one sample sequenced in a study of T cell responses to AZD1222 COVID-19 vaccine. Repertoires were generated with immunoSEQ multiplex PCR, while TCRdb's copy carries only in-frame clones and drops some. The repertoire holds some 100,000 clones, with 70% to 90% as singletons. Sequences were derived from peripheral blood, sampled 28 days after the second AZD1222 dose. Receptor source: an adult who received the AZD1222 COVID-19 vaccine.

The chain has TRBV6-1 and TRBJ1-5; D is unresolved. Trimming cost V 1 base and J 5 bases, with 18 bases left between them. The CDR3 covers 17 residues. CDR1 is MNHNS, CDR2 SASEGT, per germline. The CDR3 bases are TGTGCCAGCAGTGAAGAGAGCCTTAAGAAGACCGATCAGCCCCAGCATTTT. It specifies CASSEESLKKTDQPQHF.

The CDR3 region is CASSLGQLFTYEQYF. DNA of the CDR3: TGCGCCAGCAGCTTGGGTCAGCTGTTCACCTACGAGCAGTACTTC. The gene calls are TRBV5-1 and TRBJ2-7; D is undetermined. This CDR3 has 15 amino acids. Germline lookup yields CDR1 SGHRS and CDR2 YFSETQ. V was clipped by 0 bases and J by 2 bases, with 12 bases between them.

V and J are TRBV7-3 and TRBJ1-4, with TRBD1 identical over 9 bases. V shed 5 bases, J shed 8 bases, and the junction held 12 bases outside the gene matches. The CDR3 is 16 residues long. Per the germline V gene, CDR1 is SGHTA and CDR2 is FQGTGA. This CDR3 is CASSTNTGTGREKLFF. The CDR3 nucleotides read TGTGCCAGCAGCACCAATACCGGGACAGGGAGGGAAAAACTGTTTTTT.

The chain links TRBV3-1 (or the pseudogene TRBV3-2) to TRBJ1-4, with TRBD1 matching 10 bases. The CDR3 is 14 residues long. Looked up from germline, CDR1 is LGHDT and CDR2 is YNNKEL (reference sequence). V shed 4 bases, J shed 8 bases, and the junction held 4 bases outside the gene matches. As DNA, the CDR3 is TGTGCCAGCAGCCCGGGACAGGGGATGGAAAAACTGTTTTTT. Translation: CASSPGQGMEKLFF.

CDR3 residues: CASSPPGPGGSTDTQYF. In nucleotides, the CDR3 is TGTGCCAGCAGCCCCCCAGGTCCGGGCGGGAGCACAGATACGCAGTATTTT. V usage is TRBV4-2 and J usage is TRBJ2-3; D is perhaps TRBD2 (5 bases). CDR1 and CDR2 from the germline V gene are LGHNA and YNFKEQ. The CDR3 loop spans 17 amino acids. Trimming stripped 4 bases from V and 0 bases from J, with 17 bases between.

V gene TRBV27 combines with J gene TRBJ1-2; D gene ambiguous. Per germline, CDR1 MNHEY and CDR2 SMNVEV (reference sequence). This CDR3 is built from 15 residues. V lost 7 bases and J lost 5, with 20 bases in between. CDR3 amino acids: CASTPSGELDYGYTF. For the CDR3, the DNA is TGTGCCAGCACCCCATCCGGGGAGTTAGATTATGGCTACACCTTC.

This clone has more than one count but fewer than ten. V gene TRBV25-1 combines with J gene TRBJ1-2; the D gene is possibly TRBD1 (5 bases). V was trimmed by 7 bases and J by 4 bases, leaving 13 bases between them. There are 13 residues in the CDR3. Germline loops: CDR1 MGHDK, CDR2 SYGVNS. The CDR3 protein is CASTRGGSYGYTF. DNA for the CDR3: TGTGCCAGCACCCGTGGGGGGTCCTATGGCTACACCTTC.

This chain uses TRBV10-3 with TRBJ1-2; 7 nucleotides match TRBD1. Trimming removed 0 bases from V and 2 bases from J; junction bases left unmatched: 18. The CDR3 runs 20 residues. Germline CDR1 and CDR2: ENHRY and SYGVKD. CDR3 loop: CAISESEPGQVGPRNYGYTF. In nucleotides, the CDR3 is TGTGCCATCAGTGAGTCCGAACCAGGACAGGTGGGACCTAGAAACTATGGCTACACCTTC.

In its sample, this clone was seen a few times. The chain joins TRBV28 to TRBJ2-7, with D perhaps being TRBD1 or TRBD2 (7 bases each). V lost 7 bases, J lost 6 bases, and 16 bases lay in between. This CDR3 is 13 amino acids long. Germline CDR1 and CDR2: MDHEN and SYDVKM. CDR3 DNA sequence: TGTGCCAGCAACCAGGGGGGGGTTAGCGAGCAGTACTTC. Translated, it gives CASNQGGVSEQYF.

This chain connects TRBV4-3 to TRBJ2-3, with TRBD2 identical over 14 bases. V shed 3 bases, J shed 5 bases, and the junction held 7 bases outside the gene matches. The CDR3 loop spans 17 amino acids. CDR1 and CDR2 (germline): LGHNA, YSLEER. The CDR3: CASSQQTSGRAGDTQYF. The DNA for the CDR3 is TGCGCCAGCAGCCAGCAGACTAGCGGGAGGGCCGGAGATACGCAGTATTTT.

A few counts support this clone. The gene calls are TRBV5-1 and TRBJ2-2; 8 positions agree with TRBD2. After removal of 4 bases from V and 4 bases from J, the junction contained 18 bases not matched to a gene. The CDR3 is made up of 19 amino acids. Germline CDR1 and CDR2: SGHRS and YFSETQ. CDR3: CASSPSKRSGGPGTGELFF. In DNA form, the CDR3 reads TGCGCCAGCAGCCCTTCAAAACGATCGGGGGGGCCGGGCACCGGGGAGCTGTTTTTT. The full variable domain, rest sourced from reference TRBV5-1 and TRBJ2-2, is KAGVTQTPRYLIKTRGQQVTLSCSPISGHRSVSWYQQTPGQGLQFLFEYFSETQRNKGNFPGRFSGRQFSNSRSEMNVSTLELGDSALYLCASSPSKRSGGPGTGELFFGEGSRLTVL.

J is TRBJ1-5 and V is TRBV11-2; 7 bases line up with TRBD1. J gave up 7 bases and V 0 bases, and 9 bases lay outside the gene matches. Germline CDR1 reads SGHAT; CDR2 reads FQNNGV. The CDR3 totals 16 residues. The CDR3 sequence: CASSLDRDRVDQPQHF. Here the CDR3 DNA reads TGTGCCAGCAGCTTAGACCGAGACAGGGTCGACCAGCCCCAGCATTTT.

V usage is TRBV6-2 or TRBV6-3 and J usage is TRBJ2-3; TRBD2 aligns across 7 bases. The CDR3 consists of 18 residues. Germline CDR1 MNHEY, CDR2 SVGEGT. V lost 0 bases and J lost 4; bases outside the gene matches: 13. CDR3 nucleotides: TGTGCCAGCAGTTACTCGTACGGGGGGTCGTCAGGTTCAGATACGCAGTATTTT. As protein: CASSYSYGGSSGSDTQYF.

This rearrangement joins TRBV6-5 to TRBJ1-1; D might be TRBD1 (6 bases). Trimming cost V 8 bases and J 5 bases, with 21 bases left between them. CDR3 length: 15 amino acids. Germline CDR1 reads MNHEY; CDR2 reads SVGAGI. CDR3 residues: CASDPGGQLRTEAFF. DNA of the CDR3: TGTGCCAGCGACCCTGGGGGACAACTAAGAACTGAAGCTTTCTTT.

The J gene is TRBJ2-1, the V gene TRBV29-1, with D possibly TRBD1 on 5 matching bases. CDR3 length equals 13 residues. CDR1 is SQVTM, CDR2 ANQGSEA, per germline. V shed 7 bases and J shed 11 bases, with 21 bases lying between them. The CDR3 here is CSGGRAQGNKQFF. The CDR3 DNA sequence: TGCAGCGGCGGCCGGGCTCAGGGTAATAAGCAGTTCTTC.

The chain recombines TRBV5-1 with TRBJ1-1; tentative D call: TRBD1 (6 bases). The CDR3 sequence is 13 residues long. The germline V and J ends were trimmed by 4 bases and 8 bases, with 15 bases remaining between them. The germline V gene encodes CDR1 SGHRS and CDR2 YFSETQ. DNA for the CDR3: TGCGCCAGCAGCGTAGGGGGGGTGGTCGAAGCTTTCTTT. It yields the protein CASSVGGVVEAFF.

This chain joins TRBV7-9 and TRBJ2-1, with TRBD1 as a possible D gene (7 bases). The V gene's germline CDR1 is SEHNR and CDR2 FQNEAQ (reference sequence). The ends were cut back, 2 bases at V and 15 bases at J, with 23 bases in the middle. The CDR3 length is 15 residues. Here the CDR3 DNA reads TGTGCCAGCAGCTTACCGAACGTGAGACAGGGACTTCTGTTCTTC. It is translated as CASSLPNVRQGLLFF.